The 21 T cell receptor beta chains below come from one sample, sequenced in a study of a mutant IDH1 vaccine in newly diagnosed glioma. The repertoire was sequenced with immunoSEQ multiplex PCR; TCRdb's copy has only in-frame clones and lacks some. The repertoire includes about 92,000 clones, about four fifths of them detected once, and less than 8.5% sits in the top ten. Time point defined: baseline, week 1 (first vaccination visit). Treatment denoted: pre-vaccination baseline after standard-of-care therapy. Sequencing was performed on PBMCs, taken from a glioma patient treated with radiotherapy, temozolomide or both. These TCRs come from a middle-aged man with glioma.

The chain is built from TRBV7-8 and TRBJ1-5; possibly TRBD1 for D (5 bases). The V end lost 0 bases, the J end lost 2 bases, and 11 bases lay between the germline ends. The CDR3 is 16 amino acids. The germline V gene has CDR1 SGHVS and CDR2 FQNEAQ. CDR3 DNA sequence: TGTGCCAGCAGCTTAGCGCGGGGGTTGGGCAATCAGCCCCAGCATTTT. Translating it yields CASSLARGLGNQPQHF.

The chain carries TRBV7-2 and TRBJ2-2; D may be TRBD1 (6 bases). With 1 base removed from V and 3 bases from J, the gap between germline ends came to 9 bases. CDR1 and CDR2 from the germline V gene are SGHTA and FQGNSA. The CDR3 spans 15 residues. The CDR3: CASSLVQGYTGELFF. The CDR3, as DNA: TGTGCCAGCAGCTTAGTCCAGGGGTACACCGGGGAGCTGTTTTTT.

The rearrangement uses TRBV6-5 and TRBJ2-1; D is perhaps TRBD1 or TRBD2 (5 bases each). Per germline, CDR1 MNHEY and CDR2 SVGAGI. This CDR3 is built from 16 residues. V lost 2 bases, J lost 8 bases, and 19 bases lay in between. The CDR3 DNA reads TGTGCCAGCAGTTACGGGGTCGTTGGGGGTATCTATGAGCAGTTCTTC. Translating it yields CASSYGVVGGIYEQFF.

The CDR3 loop reads CAGNRGTRNTGELFF. The CDR3 DNA reads as TGTGCGGGGAATCGGGGGACCCGGAACACCGGGGAGCTGTTTTTT. The rearrangement joins TRBV7-2 to TRBJ2-2; tentative D call: TRBD2 (6 bases). Germline CDR1 is SGHTA and CDR2 is FQGNSA. The CDR3 is made up of 15 amino acids.

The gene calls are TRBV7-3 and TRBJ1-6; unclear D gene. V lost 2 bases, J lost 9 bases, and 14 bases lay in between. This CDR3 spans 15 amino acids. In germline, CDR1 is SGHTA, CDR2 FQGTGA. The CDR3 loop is CASSLAAGGGSPLHF. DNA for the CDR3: TGTGCCAGCAGCTTAGCCGCAGGCGGAGGTTCACCCCTCCACTTT. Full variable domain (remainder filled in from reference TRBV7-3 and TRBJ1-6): GAGVSQTPSNKVTEKGKYVELRCDPISGHTALYWYRQSLGQGPEFLIYFQGTGAADDSGLPNDRFFAVRPEGSVSTLKIQRTERGDSAVYLCASSLAAGGGSPLHFGNGTRLTVT.

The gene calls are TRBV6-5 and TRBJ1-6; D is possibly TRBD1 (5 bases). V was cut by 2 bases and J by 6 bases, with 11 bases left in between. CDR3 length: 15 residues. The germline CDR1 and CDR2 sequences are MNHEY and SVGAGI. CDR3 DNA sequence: TGTGCCAGCAGTTACGTGACAGAAGCTAATTCACCCCTCCACTTT. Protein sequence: CASSYVTEANSPLHF.

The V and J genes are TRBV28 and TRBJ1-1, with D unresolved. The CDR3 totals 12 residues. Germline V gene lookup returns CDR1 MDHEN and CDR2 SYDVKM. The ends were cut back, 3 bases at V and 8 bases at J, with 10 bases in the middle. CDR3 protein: CASSFVGLEAFF. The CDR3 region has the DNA TGTGCCAGCAGTTTCGTCGGACTGGAAGCTTTCTTT.

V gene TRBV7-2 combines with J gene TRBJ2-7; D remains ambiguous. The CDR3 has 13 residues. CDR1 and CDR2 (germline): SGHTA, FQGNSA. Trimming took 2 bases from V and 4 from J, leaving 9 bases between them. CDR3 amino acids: CASSLLQAYEQYF. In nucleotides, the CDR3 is TGTGCCAGCAGCTTATTGCAGGCTTACGAGCAGTACTTC.

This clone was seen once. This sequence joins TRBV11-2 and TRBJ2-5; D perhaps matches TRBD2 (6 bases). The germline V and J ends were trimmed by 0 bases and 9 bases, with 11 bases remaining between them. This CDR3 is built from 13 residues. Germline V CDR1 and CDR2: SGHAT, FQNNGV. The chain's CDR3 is CASSLDLASAQYF. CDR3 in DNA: TGTGCCAGCAGCTTAGATCTGGCTAGCGCCCAGTACTTC.

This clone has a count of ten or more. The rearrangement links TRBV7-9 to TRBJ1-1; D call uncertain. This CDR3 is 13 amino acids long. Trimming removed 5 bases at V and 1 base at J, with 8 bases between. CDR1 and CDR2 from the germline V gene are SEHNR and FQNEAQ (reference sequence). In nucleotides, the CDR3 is TGTGCCAGCAGCCTTTTGTCGAACACTGAAGCTTTCTTT. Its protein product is CASSLLSNTEAFF.

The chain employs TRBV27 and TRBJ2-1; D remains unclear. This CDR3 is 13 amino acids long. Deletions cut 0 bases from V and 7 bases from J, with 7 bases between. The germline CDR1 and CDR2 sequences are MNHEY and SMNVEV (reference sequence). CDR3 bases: TGTGCCAGCAGTTTATCCGCCCGGAATGAGCAGTTCTTC. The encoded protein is CASSLSARNEQFF.

CDR3 in amino acids: CASSASSLAPFAYEQYF. The DNA of the CDR3 is TGTGCCAGCAGTGCCTCGTCCCTAGCTCCATTCGCGTACGAGCAGTACTTC. The genes are TRBV25-1 and TRBJ2-7; D is possibly TRBD2 (5 bases). Trimming shortened V by 4 bases and J by 4 bases, and 23 bases separated the two germline ends. CDR1 is MGHDK, CDR2 SYGVNS, per germline. This CDR3 is 17 amino acids long.

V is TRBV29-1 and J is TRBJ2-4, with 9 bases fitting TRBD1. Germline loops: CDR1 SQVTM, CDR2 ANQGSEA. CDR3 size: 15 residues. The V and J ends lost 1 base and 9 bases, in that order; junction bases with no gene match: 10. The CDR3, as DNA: TGCAGCGTTGAAGGGACAGGGGTGTTGGGTGGCATTCAGTACTTC. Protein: CSVEGTGVLGGIQYF.

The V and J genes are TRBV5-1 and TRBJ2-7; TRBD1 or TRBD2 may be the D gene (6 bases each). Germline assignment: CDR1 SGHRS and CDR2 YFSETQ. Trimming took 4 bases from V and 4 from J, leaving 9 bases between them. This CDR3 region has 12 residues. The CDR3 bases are TGCGCCAGCAGCGGAGGGGGGTACGAGCAGTACTTC. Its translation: CASSGGGYEQYF.

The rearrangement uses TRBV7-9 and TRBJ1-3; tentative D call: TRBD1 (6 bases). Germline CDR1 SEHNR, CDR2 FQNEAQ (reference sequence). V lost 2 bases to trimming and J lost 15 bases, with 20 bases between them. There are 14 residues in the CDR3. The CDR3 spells CASSLYDGGQPAYF. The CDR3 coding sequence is TGTGCCAGCAGCTTATATGACGGAGGACAGCCGGCATATTTT.

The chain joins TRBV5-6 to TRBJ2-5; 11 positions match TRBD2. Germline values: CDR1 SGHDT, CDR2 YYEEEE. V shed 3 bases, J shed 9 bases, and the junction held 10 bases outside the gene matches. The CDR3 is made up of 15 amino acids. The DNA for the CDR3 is TGTGCCAGCAGCTCGCCGGGACTAGCGGCTTCGTCCCAGTACTTC. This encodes CASSSPGLAASSQYF.

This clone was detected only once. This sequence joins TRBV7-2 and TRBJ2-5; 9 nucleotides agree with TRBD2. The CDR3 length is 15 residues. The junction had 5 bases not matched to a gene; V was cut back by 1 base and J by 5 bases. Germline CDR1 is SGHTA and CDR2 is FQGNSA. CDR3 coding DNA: TGTGCCAGCAGCTTAGACGGCGGGGGGGTTGAGACCCAGTACTTC. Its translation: CASSLDGGGVETQYF.

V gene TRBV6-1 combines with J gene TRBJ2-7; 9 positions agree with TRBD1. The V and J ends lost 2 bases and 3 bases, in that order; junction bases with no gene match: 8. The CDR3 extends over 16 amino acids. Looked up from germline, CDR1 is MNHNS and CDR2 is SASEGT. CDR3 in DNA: TGTGCCAGCAGTGAACAGCCCGGACAGGGGCTCTACGAGCAGTACTTC. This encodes CASSEQPGQGLYEQYF.

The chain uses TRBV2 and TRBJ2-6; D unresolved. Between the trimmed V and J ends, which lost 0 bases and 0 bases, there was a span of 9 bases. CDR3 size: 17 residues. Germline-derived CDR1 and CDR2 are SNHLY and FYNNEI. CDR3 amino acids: CASSEALGFSGANVLTF. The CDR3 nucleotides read TGTGCCAGCAGTGAAGCGCTTGGATTCTCTGGGGCCAACGTCCTGACTTTC.

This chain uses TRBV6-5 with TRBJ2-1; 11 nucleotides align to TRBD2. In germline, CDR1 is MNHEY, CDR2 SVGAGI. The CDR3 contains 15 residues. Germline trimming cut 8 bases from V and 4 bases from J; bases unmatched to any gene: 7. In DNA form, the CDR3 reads TGTGCCAGCGGCCTGACTAGCGGGGTATACAATGAGCAGTTCTTC. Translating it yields CASGLTSGVYNEQFF.

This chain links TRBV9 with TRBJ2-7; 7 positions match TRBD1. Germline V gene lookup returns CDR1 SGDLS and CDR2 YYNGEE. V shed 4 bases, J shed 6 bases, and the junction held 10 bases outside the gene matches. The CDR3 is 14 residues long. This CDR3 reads CASSYYDRDPEQYF. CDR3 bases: TGTGCCAGCAGCTATTATGACAGGGACCCCGAGCAGTACTTC.